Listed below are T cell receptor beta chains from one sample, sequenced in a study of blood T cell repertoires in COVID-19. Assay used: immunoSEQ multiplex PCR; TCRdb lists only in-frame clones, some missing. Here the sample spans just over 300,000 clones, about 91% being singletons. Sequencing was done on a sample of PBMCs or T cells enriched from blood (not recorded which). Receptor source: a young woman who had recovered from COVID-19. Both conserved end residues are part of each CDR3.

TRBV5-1	CASSFTTGGPEAFF
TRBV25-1	CASSEWGRGGPEQYF
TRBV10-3	CAISGVGQGISPLHF
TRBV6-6	CASSYSDTSYEQYF
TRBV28	CASSLPHKVEAFF
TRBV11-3	CASSLQQGVWSNQPQHF
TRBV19	CASNERFESPLHF
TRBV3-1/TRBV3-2	CASSGGSYGYTF
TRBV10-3	CAISESTGTGTEQYF
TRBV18	CASSLDSSYEQYF
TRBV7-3	CASSREIDLRDEQFF
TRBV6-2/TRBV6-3	CASSYGHQDGSNQPQHF
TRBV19	CASSIRGQGYTF
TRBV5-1	CASSLELGGGLLDRGTGEQFF
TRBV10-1	CASSRQYSPLHF
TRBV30	CAWTLQAYNEQFF
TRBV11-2	CASSLLGLGYEQYF
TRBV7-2	CASSSGLAATYEQYF
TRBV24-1	CATSDLGETSTDTQYF
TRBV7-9	CASSNRGPGTGELFF
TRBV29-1	CSATGAQDTEAFF
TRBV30	CAWTSGSSYEQYF
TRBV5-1	CASSMGTATDTQYF
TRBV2	CASGQGRLQPQHF
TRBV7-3	CASSKGGGDTEAFF
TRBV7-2	CASSSGGPDTEAFF
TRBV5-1	CASSFYGTSKETQYF
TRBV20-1	CSAQGGETQYF
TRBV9	CASSVEYLDYGYTF
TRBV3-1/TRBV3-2	CASSQEISSYNEQFF
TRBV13	CASSLGTTQETQYF
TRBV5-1	CASSPIAGNAEAFF
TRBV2	CATEGDTYEQYF
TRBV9	CASSASARMNTEAFF
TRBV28	CASSLRGTRNQPQHF
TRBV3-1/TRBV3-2	CASTAGSSNSPLHF
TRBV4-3	CASSQDPDYGYTF
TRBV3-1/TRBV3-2	CASLGTGSEQYF
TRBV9	CASSASGGGAYEQYF
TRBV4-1	CASSPRDRVYEQYF
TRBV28	CASSLTRDRVSGNTIYF
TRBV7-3	CASSSGAGGYTDTQYF
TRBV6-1	CASSETGYEQYF
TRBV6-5	CASSWGLDNEQFF
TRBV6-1	CASSPSGTEAFF
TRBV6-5	CATTRGGLSYEQYF
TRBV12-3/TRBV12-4	CASNPQGNEQFF
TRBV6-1	CASSEGWTGNQPQHF
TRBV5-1	CASSLDRPDQPQHF
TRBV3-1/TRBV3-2	CASSPGPYEQYF
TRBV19	CASSAPLRSSGANVLTF
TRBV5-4	CASSRAGGPGNEQFF
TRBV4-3	CASSQDLNEDYGYTF
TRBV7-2	CASSPRQDNSPLHF
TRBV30	CAWSVGRTGRLNTEAFF
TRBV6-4	CASSESSGSPREGTQYF
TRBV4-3	CASSQDLFGGPPMNTEAFF